Listed here are 32 T cell receptor beta chains from one sample, sequenced in a study of shared clonotypes between healthy human individuals. Sequenced by immunoSEQ multiplex PCR; TCRdb stores in-frame clones only, minus some. The data show 650,000 to 750,000 clones, roughly 78% seen once. The specimen was memory CD4+ T cells sorted from blood. This sample's subset: CD45RA-negative fraction. The receptors originated from a woman aged 25 to 39 in good health.

The rearrangement links TRBV27 to TRBJ2-7; D possibly corresponds to TRBD1 (5 bases). Germline V CDR1 and CDR2: MNHEY, SMNVEV (reference sequence). The CDR3 is 14 residues long. Trimming shortened V by 6 bases and J by 5 bases, and 17 bases separated the two germline ends. This CDR3 is CASRVTGSAHEQYF. The CDR3 DNA reads as TGTGCCAGCAGAGTAACAGGCTCCGCGCACGAGCAGTACTTC.

This chain links TRBV9 with TRBJ2-1, with D possibly being TRBD2 (5 bases). The germline CDR1 and CDR2 sequences are SGDLS and YYNGEE. V gave up 1 base and J gave up 0 bases, with 8 bases separating them. The CDR3 runs to 15 residues. The CDR3 DNA reads TGTGCCAGCAGCGTACGGGATAGCTCCTACAATGAGCAGTTCTTC. Encoded protein: CASSVRDSSYNEQFF.

The rearrangement joins TRBV29-1 to TRBJ2-1; tentatively, D is TRBD2 (5 bases). Germline CDR1 and CDR2: SQVTM and ANQGSEA. The CDR3 has 14 amino acids. Deletions cut 3 bases from V and 4 bases from J, with 13 bases between. The CDR3 bases are TGCAGCGTTGATGATCAGCGGTCGTACAATGAGCAGTTCTTC. It yields the protein CSVDDQRSYNEQFF.

The genes are TRBV5-1 and TRBJ1-3; D is unclear. V lost 0 bases and J 0 bases, leaving 7 bases between the germline ends. Germline lookup yields CDR1 SGHRS and CDR2 YFSETQ. The length of the CDR3 is 15 residues. The CDR3 spells CASSLDASSGNTIYF. CDR3 bases: TGCGCCAGCAGCTTGGATGCGAGCTCTGGAAACACCATATATTTT.

This rearrangement joins TRBV5-1 to TRBJ2-7; 8 bases match TRBD1. Trimming took 4 bases from V and 1 from J; bases not matched to a gene: 4. The CDR3 spans 14 residues. From germline, CDR1 is SGHRS and CDR2 YFSETQ. The CDR3 DNA follows: TGCGCCAGCAGCAAAGGACAGGGATCCTACGAGCAGTACTTC. Translation: CASSKGQGSYEQYF.

This clone was seen only a few times. The chain uses TRBV2 and TRBJ1-1; tentatively, D is TRBD1 (5 bases). The length of the CDR3 is 13 residues. From germline, CDR1 is SNHLY and CDR2 FYNNEI. Deletions cut 4 bases from V and 4 bases from J, with 10 bases between. CDR3 sequence reads: CASSAAGSTEAFF. The CDR3 nucleotides read TGTGCCAGCAGTGCGGCAGGGTCCACTGAAGCTTTCTTT.

CDR3 loop: CASTRPLGEAYGYTF. The DNA for the CDR3 is TGTGCCAGCACCCGACCTCTCGGGGAAGCCTATGGCTACACCTTC. This chain connects TRBV2 to TRBJ1-2; D call uncertain. This CDR3 region has 15 residues. Looked up from germline, CDR1 is SNHLY and CDR2 is FYNNEI. V was trimmed by 7 bases and J by 4 bases, leaving 19 bases between them. Supplemented by reference TRBV2 and TRBJ1-2, the full variable domain reads EPEVTQTPSHQVTQMGQEVILRCVPISNHLYFYWYRQILGQKVEFLVSFYNNEISEKSEIFDDQFSVERPDGSNFTLKIRSTKLEDSAMYFCASTRPLGEAYGYTFGSGTRLTVV.

There are a few counts of this clone. The chain recombines TRBV28 with TRBJ1-3; 7 nucleotides align to TRBD1. CDR1 and CDR2 (germline): MDHEN, SYDVKM. The trim removed 1 base at V and 4 bases at J, leaving 4 bases unmatched. The CDR3 runs 15 residues. CDR3 bases: TGTGCCAGCAGTTTATTACAGGGGTGGGGAAACACCATATATTTT. It encodes CASSLLQGWGNTIYF.

The chain employs TRBV9 and TRBJ2-1; 7 nucleotides line up with TRBD2. This CDR3 region has 15 residues. V gave up 6 bases and J gave up 2 bases; unmatched junction bases: 8. CDR1 and CDR2 (germline): SGDLS, YYNGEE. In DNA form, the CDR3 reads TGTGCCAGCACCGGCGGGGAGGGAACCTACAATGAGCAGTTCTTC. It codes for CASTGGEGTYNEQFF.

The V and J genes are TRBV5-1 and TRBJ2-2; no clear D. Germline CDR1 and CDR2: SGHRS and YFSETQ. The CDR3 is 13 residues long. Trimming removed 0 bases at V and 6 bases at J, with 6 bases between. For the CDR3, the DNA is TGCGCCAGCAGCTTGGAACCCTCCGGGGAGCTGTTTTTT. Protein product: CASSLEPSGELFF.

This clone has a count of ten or more. The chain employs TRBV27 and TRBJ2-7; D may be TRBD2 (5 bases). Per germline, CDR1 MNHEY and CDR2 SMNVEV (reference sequence). V was cut by 6 bases and J by 6 bases, with 15 bases left in between. CDR3 length: 13 amino acids. The CDR3 loop is CASSHRGEGEQYF. Written as DNA, the CDR3 is TGTGCCAGCAGCCACCGCGGAGAGGGCGAGCAGTACTTC.

This clone was detected a few times. The V call is TRBV20-1, the J call TRBJ2-7; D is ambiguous. V gave up 4 bases and J gave up 3 bases, with 7 bases separating them. From germline, CDR1 is DFQATT and CDR2 SNEGSKA (reference sequence). The CDR3 has 11 amino acids. The CDR3 here is CSANDDYEQYF. CDR3 nucleotides: TGCAGTGCTAATGACGACTACGAGCAGTACTTC.

The rearrangement links TRBV27 to TRBJ2-1, with TRBD2 matching 7 bases. The germline CDR1 and CDR2 sequences are MNHEY and SMNVEV (reference sequence). CDR3 length: 14 residues. The trim removed 3 bases at V and 5 bases at J, leaving 4 bases unmatched. The CDR3 nucleotides read TGTGCCAGCAGTTTGCTAGCGGAGAACAATGAGCAGTTCTTC. It translates to CASSLLAENNEQFF.

This sequence joins TRBV20-1 and TRBJ2-7; D not resolved. The V gene's germline CDR1 is DFQATT and CDR2 SNEGSKA (reference sequence). With 5 bases removed from V and 2 bases from J, the gap between germline ends came to 4 bases. The CDR3 consists of 10 residues. This CDR3 reads CSAPPYEQYF. CDR3 DNA sequence: TGCAGTGCTCCCCCCTACGAGCAGTACTTC.

The gene calls are TRBV19 and TRBJ2-1; a possible D gene is TRBD1 (6 bases). Germline CDR1 is LNHDA and CDR2 is SQIVND (reference sequence). The CDR3 consists of 13 residues. V gave up 1 base and J gave up 5 bases, with 6 bases separating them. The CDR3 nucleotides are TGTGCCAGTAGTATAGGGACAGACAATGAGCAGTTCTTC. It yields the protein CASSIGTDNEQFF. Drawing the rest from reference TRBV19 and TRBJ2-1, the complete variable domain is DGGITQSPKYLFRKEGQNVTLSCEQNLNHDAMYWYRQDPGQGLRLIYYSQIVNDFQKGDIAEGYSVSREKKESFPLTVTSAQKNPTAFYLCASSIGTDNEQFFGPGTRLTVL.

V is TRBV30 and J is TRBJ1-1; 12 positions agree with TRBD1. Germline assignment: CDR1 GTSNPN and CDR2 SVGIG (reference sequence). CDR3 length equals 15 residues. V lost 3 bases to trimming and J lost 8 bases; unmatched junction nucleotides: 10. The CDR3 here is CAWRPAGTGGKEAFF. CDR3 nucleotides: TGTGCCTGGAGGCCCGCGGGGACAGGGGGCAAGGAAGCTTTCTTT.

The rearrangement uses TRBV19 and TRBJ2-3; no clear D. This CDR3 contains 15 residues. V lost 5 bases and J lost 1, with 13 bases in between. CDR1 is LNHDA, CDR2 SQIVND, per germline (reference sequence). This CDR3 reads CASSSTDLGTDTQYF. For the CDR3, the DNA is TGTGCCAGTAGTTCAACAGATTTGGGCACAGATACGCAGTATTTT.

This chain connects TRBV5-5 to TRBJ2-7, with unresolved D. With 1 base removed from V and 5 bases from J, the gap between germline ends came to 16 bases. There are 15 residues in the CDR3. CDR1 and CDR2 from the germline V gene are SGHKS and YYEKEE (reference sequence). The CDR3 protein is CASSLPRFVGNEQYF. The DNA for the CDR3 is TGTGCCAGCAGCTTGCCGCGTTTTGTAGGAAACGAGCAGTACTTC.

The chain employs TRBV6-5 and TRBJ2-1; D not certain. Trimming took 6 bases from V and 6 from J, leaving 6 bases between them. The CDR3 has 11 amino acids. Germline V gives CDR1 MNHEY, CDR2 SVGAGI. CDR3 sequence: CASRRFNEQFF. The CDR3 nucleotides read TGTGCCAGCAGGCGTTTCAATGAGCAGTTCTTC.

The chain couples TRBV28 to TRBJ2-1; weak D call: TRBD1 (5 bases). V was shortened by 8 bases and J by 8 bases, with 16 bases between the two germline ends. The CDR3 spans 13 residues. The germline CDR1 and CDR2 sequences are MDHEN and SYDVKM. The CDR3 here is CASGLLQGYEQFF. CDR3 coding DNA: TGTGCCAGCGGCCTTCTCCAGGGTTATGAGCAGTTCTTC.

The chain links TRBV11-2 to TRBJ2-7; no definite D call. Germline values: CDR1 SGHAT, CDR2 FQNNGV. The CDR3 is made up of 17 amino acids. Between the trimmed V and J ends, which lost 4 bases and 3 bases, there was a span of 22 bases. The CDR3 here is CASSSQLISATNYEQYF. The DNA for the CDR3 is TGTGCCAGCAGCTCCCAGCTGATCAGCGCTACCAACTACGAGCAGTACTTC.

V usage is TRBV9 and J usage is TRBJ1-1; D call uncertain. Germline CDR1 SGDLS, CDR2 YYNGEE. V lost 0 bases and J lost 0, with 3 bases in between. There are 13 residues in the CDR3. As DNA, the CDR3 is TGTGCCAGCAGCGTAGACATGAACACTGAAGCTTTCTTT. Protein product: CASSVDMNTEAFF. The full variable domain, with the rest looked up from reference TRBV9 and TRBJ1-1, is DSGVTQTPKHLITATGQRVTLRCSPRSGDLSVYWYQQSLDQGLQFLIQYYNGEERAKGNILERFSAQQFPDLHSELNLSSLELGDSALYFCASSVDMNTEAFFGQGTRLTVV.

With respect to this clone: The sample holds other DNA sequences that translate to the same CDR3. This chain links TRBV5-4 with TRBJ2-3; 8 bases are a match to TRBD2. This CDR3 region has 15 residues. V lost 2 bases and J lost 1; bases outside the gene matches: 3. The germline V gene encodes CDR1 SGHNT and CDR2 YYREEE (reference sequence). The CDR3 spells CASSFGGVRTDTQYF. CDR3 bases: TGTGCCAGCAGCTTCGGGGGGGTTCGCACAGATACGCAGTATTTT.

This clone was counted between two and nine times. At the DNA level, this CDR3 is encoded by other sequences in the same sample as well. The V gene is TRBV7-2, the J gene TRBJ2-7; weak D call: TRBD1 (6 bases). The CDR3 has 13 amino acids. Trimming removed 3 bases at V and 4 bases at J, with 10 bases between. CDR1 and CDR2 (germline): SGHTA, FQGNSA. DNA for the CDR3: TGTGCCAGCAGCTTTGGGGGCGGGTACGAGCAGTACTTC. Amino acid sequence: CASSFGGGYEQYF.

The rearrangement links TRBV4-1 to TRBJ2-5; 9 bases fit TRBD2. The end of the DNA fits TRBJ2-7 better, so the J call may be wrong. CDR1 is MGHRA and CDR2 is YSYEKL in the germline V gene. This CDR3 is built from 17 residues. Here the CDR3 DNA reads TGCGCCAGCAGCCAAGTAGATTTGGGACTAGCCACCTACGAGCAGTACTTC. Amino acid sequence: CASSQVDLGLATYEQYF.

The rearrangement joins TRBV19 to TRBJ1-4, with TRBD1 matching 8 bases. V was clipped by 3 bases and J by 7 bases; unmatched bases: 7. The CDR3 sequence is 15 residues long. CDR1 is LNHDA and CDR2 is SQIVND in the germline V gene (reference sequence). As DNA, the CDR3 is TGTGCCAGTAGTATCGTCGGACAGGGTATTGAAAAACTGTTTTTT. As protein: CASSIVGQGIEKLFF.

The chain couples TRBV28 to TRBJ1-1; D is undetermined. Germline CDR1 reads MDHEN; CDR2 reads SYDVKM. This CDR3 comprises 16 residues. Deletions cut 5 bases from V and 1 base from J, with 17 bases between. CDR3 in DNA: TGTGCCAGCAGTCAACGGGTAGGACGGCCGAACACTGAAGCTTTCTTT. Its protein is CASSQRVGRPNTEAFF. The full variable domain, with the rest looked up from reference TRBV28 and TRBJ1-1, is DVKVTQSSRYLVKRTGEKVFLECVQDMDHENMFWYRQDPGLGLRLIYFSYDVKMKEKGDIPEGYSVSREKKERFSLILESASTNQTSMYLCASSQRVGRPNTEAFFGQGTRLTVV.

To note about this clone: At one of its ends the junction is not consistent with the germline gene, which may arise from a read error. The chain recombines TRBV7-2 with TRBJ1-5, with TRBD1 identical over 7 bases. This CDR3 has 18 residues. Germline V gives CDR1 SGHTA, CDR2 FQGNSA. CDR3 loop: CASSQVRLGTETNQPQHF. CDR3 nucleotides: TGCGCCAGCAGCCAAGTCCGACTCGGGACAGAAACAAATCAGCCCCAGCATTTT. The full variable domain, rest sourced from reference TRBV7-2 and TRBJ1-5, is GAGVSQSPSNKVTEKGKDVELRCDPISGHTALYWYRQSLGQGLEFLIYFQGNSAPDKSGLPSDRFSAERTGGSVSTLTIQRTQQEDSAVYLCASSQVRLGTETNQPQHFGDGTRLSIL.

The count of this clone is one. A much more abundant neighbour one base away suggests this may be a read error. Other nucleotide sequences from this sample produce the same CDR3. The genes are TRBV7-9 and TRBJ2-2; no reliable D call. Germline loops: CDR1 SEHNR, CDR2 FQNEAQ (reference sequence). The CDR3 covers 13 residues. Trimming pared 0 bases from V and 5 bases from J, leaving 4 bases between. CDR3 nucleotide sequence: TGTGCCAGCAGCTTAGCGGGGACCGGGGAGCTGTTTTTT. This encodes CASSLAGTGELFF.

The V and J genes are TRBV7-8 and TRBJ1-1; the D gene is possibly TRBD1 (6 bases). The V end lost 1 base, the J end lost 5 bases, and 14 bases lay between the germline ends. The CDR3 contains 15 residues. Germline assignment: CDR1 SGHVS and CDR2 FQNEAQ. CDR3 in amino acids: CASSLVPGAQTEAFF. In nucleotides, the CDR3 is TGTGCCAGCAGCTTAGTGCCGGGGGCGCAAACTGAAGCTTTCTTT. Together with reference TRBV7-8 and TRBJ1-1, the CDR3 gives the full variable domain: GAGVSQSPRYKVAKRGQDVALRCDPISGHVSLFWYQQALGQGPEFLTYFQNEAQLDKSGLPSDRFFAERPEGSVSTLKIQRTQQEDSAVYLCASSLVPGAQTEAFFGQGTRLTVV.

The genes are TRBV5-5 and TRBJ2-7, with D maybe TRBD1 (6 bases). Trimming took off 1 base at V and 4 bases at J, with 9 bases between the two ends. Per germline, CDR1 SGHKS and CDR2 YYEKEE (reference sequence). This CDR3 contains 13 residues. As DNA, the CDR3 is TGTGCCAGCAGCTTGCGACAGGAATACGAGCAGTACTTC. As protein: CASSLRQEYEQYF.

This clone occurred once. The chain combines TRBV4-1 with TRBJ1-3; 8 bases are a match to TRBD1. V gave up 3 bases and J gave up 3 bases; unmatched junction bases: 7. The CDR3 length is 16 residues. CDR1 and CDR2 (germline): MGHRA, YSYEKL. The CDR3 DNA sequence: TGCGCCAGCAGCCATCCGGGACAGGATCGTGGAAACACCATATATTTT. It yields the protein CASSHPGQDRGNTIYF.